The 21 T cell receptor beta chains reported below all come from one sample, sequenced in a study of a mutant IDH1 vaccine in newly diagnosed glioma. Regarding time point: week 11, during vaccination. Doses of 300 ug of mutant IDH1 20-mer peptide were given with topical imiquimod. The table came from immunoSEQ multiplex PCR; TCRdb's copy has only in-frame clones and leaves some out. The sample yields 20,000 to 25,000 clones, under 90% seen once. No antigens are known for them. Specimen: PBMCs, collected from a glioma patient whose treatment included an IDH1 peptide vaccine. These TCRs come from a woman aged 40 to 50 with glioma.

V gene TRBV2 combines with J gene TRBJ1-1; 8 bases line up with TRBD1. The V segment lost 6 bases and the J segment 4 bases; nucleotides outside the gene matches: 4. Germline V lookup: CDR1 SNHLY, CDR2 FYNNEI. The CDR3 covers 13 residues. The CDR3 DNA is TGTGCCAGCAGGACACAGGGGGGCACTGAAGCTTTCTTT. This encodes CASRTQGGTEAFF.

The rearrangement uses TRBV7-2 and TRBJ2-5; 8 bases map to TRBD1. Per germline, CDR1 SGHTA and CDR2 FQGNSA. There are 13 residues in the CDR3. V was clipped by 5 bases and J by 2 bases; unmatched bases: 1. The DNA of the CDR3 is TGTGCCAGCAGCGGGACAGGTCAAGAGACCCAGTACTTC. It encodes CASSGTGQETQYF.

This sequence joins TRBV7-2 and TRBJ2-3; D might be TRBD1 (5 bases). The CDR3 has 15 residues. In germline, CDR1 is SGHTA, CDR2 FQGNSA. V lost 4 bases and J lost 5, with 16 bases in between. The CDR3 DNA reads TGTGCCAGCAGCTACGACAGTCTTCTTAGAGATACGCAGTATTTT. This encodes CASSYDSLLRDTQYF.

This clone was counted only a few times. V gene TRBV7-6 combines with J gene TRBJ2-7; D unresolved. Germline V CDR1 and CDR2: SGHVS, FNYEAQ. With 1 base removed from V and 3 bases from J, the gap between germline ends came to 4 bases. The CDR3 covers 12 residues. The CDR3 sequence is CASSLGDYEQYF. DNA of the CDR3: TGTGCCAGCAGCTTAGGGGACTACGAGCAGTACTTC.

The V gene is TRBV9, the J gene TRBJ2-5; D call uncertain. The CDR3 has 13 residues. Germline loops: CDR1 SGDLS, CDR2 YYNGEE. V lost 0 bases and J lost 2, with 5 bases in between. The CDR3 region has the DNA TGTGCCAGCAGCGTAGGCGGACAAGAGACCCAGTACTTC. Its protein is CASSVGGQETQYF. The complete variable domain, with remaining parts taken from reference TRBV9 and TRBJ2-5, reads DSGVTQTPKHLITATGQRVTLRCSPRSGDLSVYWYQQSLDQGLQFLIQYYNGEERAKGNILERFSAQQFPDLHSELNLSSLELGDSALYFCASSVGGQETQYFGPGTRLLVL.

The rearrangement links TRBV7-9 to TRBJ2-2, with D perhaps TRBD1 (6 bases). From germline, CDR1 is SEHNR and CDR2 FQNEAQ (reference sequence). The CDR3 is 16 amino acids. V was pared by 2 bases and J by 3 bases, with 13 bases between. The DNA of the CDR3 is TGTGCCAGCAGCTTATCCCACAGGGAAGACACCGGGGAGCTGTTTTTT. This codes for CASSLSHREDTGELFF.

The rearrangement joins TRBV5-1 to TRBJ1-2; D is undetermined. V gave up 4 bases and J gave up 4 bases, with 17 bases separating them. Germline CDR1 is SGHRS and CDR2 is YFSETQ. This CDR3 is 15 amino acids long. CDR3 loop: CASSLVEAESYGYTF. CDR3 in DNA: TGCGCCAGCAGCCTTGTTGAGGCGGAGAGCTATGGCTACACCTTC.

CDR3 in DNA: TGCAGCGTTTTGGCAGGGAGGGTGAACACTGAAGCTTTCTTT. Translation: CSVLAGRVNTEAFF. The rearrangement joins TRBV29-1 to TRBJ1-1; a possible D gene is TRBD1 (5 bases). The ends were cut back, 5 bases at V and 0 bases at J, with 13 bases in the middle. CDR1 is SQVTM, CDR2 ANQGSEA, per germline. The CDR3 runs to 14 residues.

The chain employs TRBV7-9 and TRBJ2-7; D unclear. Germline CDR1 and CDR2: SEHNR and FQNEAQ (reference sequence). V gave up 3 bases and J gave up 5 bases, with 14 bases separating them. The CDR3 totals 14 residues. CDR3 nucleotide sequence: TGTGCCAGCAGCTTTGGGCAGCATGTCGACGAGCAGTACTTC. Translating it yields CASSFGQHVDEQYF. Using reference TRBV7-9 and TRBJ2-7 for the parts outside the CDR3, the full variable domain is DTGVSQNPRHKITKRGQNVTFRCDPISEHNRLYWYRQTLGQGPEFLTYFQNEAQLEKSRLLSDRFSAERPKGSFSTLEIQRTEQGDSAMYLCASSFGQHVDEQYFGPGTRLTVT.

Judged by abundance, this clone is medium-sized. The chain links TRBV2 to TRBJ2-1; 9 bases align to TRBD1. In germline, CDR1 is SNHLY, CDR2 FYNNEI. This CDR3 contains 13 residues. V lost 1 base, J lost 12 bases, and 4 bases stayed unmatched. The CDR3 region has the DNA TGTGCCAGCAGTGAAGATACAGGGGGCTCGCAGTTCTTC. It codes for CASSEDTGGSQFF.

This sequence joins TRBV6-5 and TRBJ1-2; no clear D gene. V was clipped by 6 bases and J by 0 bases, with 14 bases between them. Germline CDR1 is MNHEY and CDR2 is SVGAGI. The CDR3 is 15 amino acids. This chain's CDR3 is CASSPYNTANYGYTF. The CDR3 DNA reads TGTGCCAGCAGCCCCTACAATACAGCTAACTATGGCTACACCTTC.

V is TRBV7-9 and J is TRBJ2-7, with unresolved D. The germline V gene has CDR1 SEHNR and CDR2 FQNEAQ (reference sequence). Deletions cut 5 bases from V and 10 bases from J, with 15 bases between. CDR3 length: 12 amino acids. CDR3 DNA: TGTGCCAGCAGCCCCGCCAACGGAAACCAGTACTTC. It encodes CASSPANGNQYF. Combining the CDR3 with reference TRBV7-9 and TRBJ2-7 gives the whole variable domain DTGVSQNPRHKITKRGQNVTFRCDPISEHNRLYWYRQTLGQGPEFLTYFQNEAQLEKSRLLSDRFSAERPKGSFSTLEIQRTEQGDSAMYLCASSPANGNQYFGPGTRLTVT.

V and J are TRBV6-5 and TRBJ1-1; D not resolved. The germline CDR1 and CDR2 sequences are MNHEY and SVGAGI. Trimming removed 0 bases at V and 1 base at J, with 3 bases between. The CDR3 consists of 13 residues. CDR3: CASSYSWNTEAFF. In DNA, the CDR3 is TGTGCCAGCAGTTACTCATGGAACACTGAAGCTTTCTTT.

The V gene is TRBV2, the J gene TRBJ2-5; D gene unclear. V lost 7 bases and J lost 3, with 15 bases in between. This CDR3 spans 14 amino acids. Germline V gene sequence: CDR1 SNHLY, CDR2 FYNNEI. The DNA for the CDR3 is TGTGCCAGCATTTGGACGCCTATGGAAGAGACCCAGTACTTC. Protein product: CASIWTPMEETQYF.

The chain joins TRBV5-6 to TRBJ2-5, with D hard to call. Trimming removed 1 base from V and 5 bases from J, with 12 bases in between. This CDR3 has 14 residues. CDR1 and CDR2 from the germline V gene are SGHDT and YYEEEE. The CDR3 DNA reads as TGTGCCAGCAGCTTGTGGGGATCTTGGGAGACCCAGTACTTC. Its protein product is CASSLWGSWETQYF.

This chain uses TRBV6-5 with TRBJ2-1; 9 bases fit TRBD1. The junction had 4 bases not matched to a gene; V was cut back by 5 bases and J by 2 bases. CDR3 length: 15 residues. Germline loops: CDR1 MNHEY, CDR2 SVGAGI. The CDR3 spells CASSKGQGTYNEQFF. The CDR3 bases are TGTGCCAGCAGTAAGGGACAGGGTACCTACAATGAGCAGTTCTTC.

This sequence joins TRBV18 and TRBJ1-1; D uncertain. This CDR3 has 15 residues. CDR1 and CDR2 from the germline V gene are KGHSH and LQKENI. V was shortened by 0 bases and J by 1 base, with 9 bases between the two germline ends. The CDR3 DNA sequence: TGTGCCAGCTCACCACCGCGGAGGAGGAACACTGAAGCTTTCTTT. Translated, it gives CASSPPRRRNTEAFF.

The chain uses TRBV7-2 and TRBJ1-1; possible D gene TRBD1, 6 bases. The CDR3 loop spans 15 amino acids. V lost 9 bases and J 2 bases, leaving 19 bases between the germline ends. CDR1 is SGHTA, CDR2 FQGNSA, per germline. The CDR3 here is CASRAGVSVNTEAFF. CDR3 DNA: TGTGCCAGTCGGGCAGGGGTGTCCGTCAACACTGAAGCTTTCTTT.

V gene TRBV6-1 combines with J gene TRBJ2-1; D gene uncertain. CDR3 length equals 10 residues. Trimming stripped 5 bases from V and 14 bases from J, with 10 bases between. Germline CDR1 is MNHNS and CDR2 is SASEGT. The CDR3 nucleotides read TGTGCCAGCAGTTTTAGTTCCGAGTTCTTC. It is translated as CASSFSSEFF.

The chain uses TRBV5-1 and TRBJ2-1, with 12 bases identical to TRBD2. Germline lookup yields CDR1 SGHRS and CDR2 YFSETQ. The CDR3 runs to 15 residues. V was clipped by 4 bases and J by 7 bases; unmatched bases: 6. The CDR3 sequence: CASSQTSGSMNEQFF. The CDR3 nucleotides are TGCGCCAGCAGCCAGACTAGCGGGAGTATGAATGAGCAGTTCTTC.

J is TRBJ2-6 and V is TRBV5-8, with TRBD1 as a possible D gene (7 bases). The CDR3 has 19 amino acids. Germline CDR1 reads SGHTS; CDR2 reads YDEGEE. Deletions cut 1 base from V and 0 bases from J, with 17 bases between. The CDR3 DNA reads TGTGCCAGCAGCTTGACCGGGGGACAGATAAACTCTGGGGCCAACGTCCTGACTTTC. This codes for CASSLTGGQINSGANVLTF.